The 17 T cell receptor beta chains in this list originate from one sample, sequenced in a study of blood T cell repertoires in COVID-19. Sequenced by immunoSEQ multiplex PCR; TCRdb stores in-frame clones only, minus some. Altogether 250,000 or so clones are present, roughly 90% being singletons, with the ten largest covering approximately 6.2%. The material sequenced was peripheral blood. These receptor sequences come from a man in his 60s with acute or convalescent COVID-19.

CDR3 nucleotides: TGTGCCAGCAGAAACAGGGATGAAAAACTGTTTTTT. This sequence encodes CASRNRDEKLFF. The chain has TRBV6-5 and TRBJ1-4; weak D call: TRBD1 (6 bases). The CDR3 totals 12 residues. V was pared by 6 bases and J by 6 bases, with 8 bases between. CDR1 MNHEY and CDR2 SVGAGI come from the germline V gene.

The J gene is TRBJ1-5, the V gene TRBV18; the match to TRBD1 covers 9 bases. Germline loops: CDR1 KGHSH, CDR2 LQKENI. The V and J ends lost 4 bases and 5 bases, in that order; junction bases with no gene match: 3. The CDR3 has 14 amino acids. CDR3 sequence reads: CASSRTGEDQPQHF. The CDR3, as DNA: TGTGCCAGCTCACGGACAGGGGAAGATCAGCCCCAGCATTTT.

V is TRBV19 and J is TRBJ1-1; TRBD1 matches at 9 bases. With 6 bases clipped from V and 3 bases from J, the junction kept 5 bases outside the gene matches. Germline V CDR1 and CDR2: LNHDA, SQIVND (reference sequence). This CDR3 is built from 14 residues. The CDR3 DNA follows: TGTGCCAGTAGGCCGACAGGGGGATACACTGAAGCTTTCTTT. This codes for CASRPTGGYTEAFF.

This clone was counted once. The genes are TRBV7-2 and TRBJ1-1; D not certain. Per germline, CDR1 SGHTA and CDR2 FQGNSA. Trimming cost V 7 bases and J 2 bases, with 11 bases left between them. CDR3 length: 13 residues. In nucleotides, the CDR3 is TGTGCCAGCAAGGTGGGCAGCAACACTGAAGCTTTCTTT. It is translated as CASKVGSNTEAFF.

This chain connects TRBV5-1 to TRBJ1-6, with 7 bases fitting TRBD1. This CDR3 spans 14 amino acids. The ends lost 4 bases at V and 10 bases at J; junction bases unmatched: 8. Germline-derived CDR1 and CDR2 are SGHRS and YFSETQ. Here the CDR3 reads CASSLDRVRSPLHF. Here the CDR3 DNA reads TGCGCCAGCAGCCTTGACAGGGTACGATCACCCCTCCACTTT.

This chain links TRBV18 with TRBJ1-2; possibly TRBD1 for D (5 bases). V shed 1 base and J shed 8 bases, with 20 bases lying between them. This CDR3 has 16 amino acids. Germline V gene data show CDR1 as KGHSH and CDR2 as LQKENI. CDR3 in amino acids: CASSPRAQIGEGGYTF. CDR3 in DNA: TGTGCCAGCTCACCACGCGCCCAAATAGGGGAAGGCGGCTACACCTTC. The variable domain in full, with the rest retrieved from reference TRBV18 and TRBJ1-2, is NAGVMQNPRHLVRRRGQEARLRCSPMKGHSHVYWYRQLPEEGLKFMVYLQKENIIDESGMPKERFSAEFPKEGPSILRIQQVVRGDSAAYFCASSPRAQIGEGGYTFGSGTRLTVV.

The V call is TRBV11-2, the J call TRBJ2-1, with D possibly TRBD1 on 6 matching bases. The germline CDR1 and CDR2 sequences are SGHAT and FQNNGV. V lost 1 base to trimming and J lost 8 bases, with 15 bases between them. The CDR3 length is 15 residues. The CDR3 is CASSLGAGDRHEQFF. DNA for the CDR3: TGTGCCAGCAGCTTAGGGGCAGGGGATAGGCATGAGCAGTTCTTC. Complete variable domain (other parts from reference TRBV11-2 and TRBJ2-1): EAGVAQSPRYKIIEKRQSVAFWCNPISGHATLYWYQQILGQGPKLLIQFQNNGVVDDSQLPKDRFSAERLKGVDSTLKIQPAKLEDSAVYLCASSLGAGDRHEQFFGPGTRLTVL.

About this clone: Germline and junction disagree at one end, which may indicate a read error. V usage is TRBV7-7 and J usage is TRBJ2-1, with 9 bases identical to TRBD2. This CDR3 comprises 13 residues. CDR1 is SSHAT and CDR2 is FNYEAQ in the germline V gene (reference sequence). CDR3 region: CASSSSGNNEQFF. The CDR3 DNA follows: TGTGCTAGCAGCTCTAGCGGGAACAATGAGCAGTTCTTC.

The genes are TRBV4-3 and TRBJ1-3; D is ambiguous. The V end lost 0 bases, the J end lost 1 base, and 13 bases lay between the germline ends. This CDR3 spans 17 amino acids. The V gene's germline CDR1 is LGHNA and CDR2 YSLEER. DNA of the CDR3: TGCGCCAGCAGCCAAGATTTGGGGAGCCTATCTGGAAACACCATATATTTT. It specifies CASSQDLGSLSGNTIYF.

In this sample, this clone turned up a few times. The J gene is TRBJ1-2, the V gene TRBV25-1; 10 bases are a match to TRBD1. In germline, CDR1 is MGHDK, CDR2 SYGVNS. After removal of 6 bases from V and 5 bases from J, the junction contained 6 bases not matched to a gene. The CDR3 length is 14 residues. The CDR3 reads CASRAGTGVYGYTF. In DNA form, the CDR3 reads TGTGCCAGCAGGGCCGGGACAGGGGTATATGGCTACACCTTC.

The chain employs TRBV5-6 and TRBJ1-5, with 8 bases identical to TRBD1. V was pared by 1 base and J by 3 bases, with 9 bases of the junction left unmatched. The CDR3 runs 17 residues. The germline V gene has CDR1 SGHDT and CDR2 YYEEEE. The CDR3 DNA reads TGTGCCAGCAGCTTGAGAGCGACAGGGGCAGACAATCAGCCCCAGCATTTT. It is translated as CASSLRATGADNQPQHF.

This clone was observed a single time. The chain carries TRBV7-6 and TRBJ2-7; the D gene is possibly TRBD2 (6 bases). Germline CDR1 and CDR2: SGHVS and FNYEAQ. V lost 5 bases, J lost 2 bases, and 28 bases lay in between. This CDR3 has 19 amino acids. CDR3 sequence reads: CASSPWRGIFAGLPYEQYF. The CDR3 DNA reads TGTGCCAGCAGCCCCTGGAGGGGAATTTTTGCGGGCCTTCCCTACGAGCAGTACTTC.

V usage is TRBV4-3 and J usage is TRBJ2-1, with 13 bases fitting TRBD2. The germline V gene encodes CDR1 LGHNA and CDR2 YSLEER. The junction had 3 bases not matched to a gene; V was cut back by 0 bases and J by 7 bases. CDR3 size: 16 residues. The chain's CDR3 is CASSQELAGGPNEQFF. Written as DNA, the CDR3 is TGCGCCAGCAGCCAAGAACTAGCGGGAGGGCCGAATGAGCAGTTCTTC.

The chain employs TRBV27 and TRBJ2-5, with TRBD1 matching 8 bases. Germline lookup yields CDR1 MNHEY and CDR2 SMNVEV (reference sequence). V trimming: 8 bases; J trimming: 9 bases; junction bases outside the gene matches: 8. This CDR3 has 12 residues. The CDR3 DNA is TGTGCCAGCGGAGCAGGGGGCTTTCCCCAGTACTTC. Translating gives CASGAGGFPQYF.

CDR3 sequence: CASSLLQGDTEAFF. In DNA, the CDR3 is TGTGCCAGCAGCTTGCTCCAGGGCGACACTGAAGCTTTCTTT. The chain combines TRBV11-3 with TRBJ1-1; the D gene is possibly TRBD1 (5 bases). Germline V gives CDR1 SGHNT, CDR2 YENEEA. The CDR3 is 14 amino acids. Trimming took off 3 bases at V and 3 bases at J, with 11 bases between the two ends.

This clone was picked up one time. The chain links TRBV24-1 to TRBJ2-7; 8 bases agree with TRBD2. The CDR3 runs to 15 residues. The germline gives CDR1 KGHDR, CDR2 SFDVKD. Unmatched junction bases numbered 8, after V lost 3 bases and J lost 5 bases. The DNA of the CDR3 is TGTGCCACCAGTGATCCACGGACTAGCAACCACGAGCAGTACTTC. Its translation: CATSDPRTSNHEQYF.

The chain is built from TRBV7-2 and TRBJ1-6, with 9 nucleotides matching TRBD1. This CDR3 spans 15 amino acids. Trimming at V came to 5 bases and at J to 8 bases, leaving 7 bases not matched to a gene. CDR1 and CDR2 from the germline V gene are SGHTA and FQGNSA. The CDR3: CASSATGQGDSPLHF. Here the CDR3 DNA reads TGTGCCAGCAGCGCGACGGGACAGGGTGATTCACCCCTCCACTTT.